The TCR beta chain under discussion was sequenced for a study of shared clonotypes between healthy human individuals. Study results and caveats: Roughly 4.6% of naive CD4 clonotypes were common to a handful of donors. Generation probabilities were higher for clonotypes shared across all four sorted-subset donors than for unshared ones.

Per germline, CDR1 GTSNPN and CDR2 SVGIG (reference sequence). This CDR3 region has 12 residues. V shed 2 bases and J shed 5 bases, with 8 bases lying between them. Assay used: immunoSEQ multiplex PCR; TCRdb lists only in-frame clones, some missing. The table includes 950,000 to 1,100,000 clones, more than 60% detected once. Points on this clone: As yet, its antigen is unknown.

The TCR sequence derives from a young man in good health. The chain has TRBV30 and TRBJ2-3; D not certain. The sample consisted of memory CD4+ T cells sorted from blood. Subset given: CD45RA-negative fraction. CDR3 amino acids: CAWSPGKDTQYF. The DNA for the CDR3 is TGTGCCTGGAGTCCTGGGAAAGATACGCAGTATTTT.